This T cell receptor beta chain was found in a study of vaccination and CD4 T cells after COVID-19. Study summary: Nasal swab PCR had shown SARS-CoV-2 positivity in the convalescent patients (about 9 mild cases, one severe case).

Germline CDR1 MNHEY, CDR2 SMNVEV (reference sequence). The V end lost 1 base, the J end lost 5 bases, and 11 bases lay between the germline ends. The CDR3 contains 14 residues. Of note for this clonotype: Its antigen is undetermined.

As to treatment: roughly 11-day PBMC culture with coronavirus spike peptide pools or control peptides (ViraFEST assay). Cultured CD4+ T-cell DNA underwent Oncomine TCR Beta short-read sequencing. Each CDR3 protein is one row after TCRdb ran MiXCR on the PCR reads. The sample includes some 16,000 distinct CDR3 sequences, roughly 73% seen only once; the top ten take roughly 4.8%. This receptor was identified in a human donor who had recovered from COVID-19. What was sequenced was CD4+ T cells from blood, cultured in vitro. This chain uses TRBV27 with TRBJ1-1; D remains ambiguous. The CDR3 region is CASSLFGRGTEAFF. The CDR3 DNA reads TGTGCCAGCAGTTTATTTGGTCGAGGGACTGAAGCTTTCTTT.